The clone carrying this T cell receptor beta chain was counted between two and nine times. Antigen specificity is unknown. These data belong to a study of beta chain features in type 1 diabetes. Study results and limitations: Across all four CD4+ subsets, people with type 1 diabetes showed modestly shorter TCRB CDR3s.

Since all of the isolated RNA was reverse transcribed, expressed TCRB transcripts were what got sequenced. The method was immunoSEQ multiplex PCR; TCRdb's version includes in-frame clones alone and lacks a portion of them. The sample has 600,000 or so clones, roughly an eighth seen once. The sequenced sample was naive CD4+ T cells from blood. The receptor's source is a man between 18 and 35 years old with type 1 diabetes.

The CDR3 DNA is TGCGCCAGCAGCGATGGACAGTTCCAAGAGACCCAGTACTTC. As protein: CASSDGQFQETQYF. This chain links TRBV5-1 with TRBJ2-5; a weak D match, TRBD1 (6 bases). CDR3 length: 14 amino acids. Germline lookup yields CDR1 SGHRS and CDR2 YFSETQ. Trimming shortened V by 4 bases and J by 1 base, and 11 bases separated the two germline ends.